The text below deals with one T cell receptor beta chain. The junction departs from the called germline gene at one end, perhaps through a read error. These data belong to a study of spatial heterogeneity in lung cancer. Indicated time point: blood at routine non-recurrence follow-up after resection. No cells were sorted before sequencing. The whole RNA sequenced was extracted from tumor, nontumor lung or frozen PBMC. The CDR3 runs to 16 residues. Germline V lookup: CDR1 SGHAT, CDR2 FQNNGV. A single record per CDR3 protein comes from TCRdb applying MiXCR to the 5' RACE reads. The sample yields tens of thousands of distinct CDR3 sequences, roughly a fifth seen once.

The specimen comprised PBMCs, sampled at follow-up. The J gene is TRBJ2-5, the V gene TRBV11-2; D remains unclear. This sequence originates from a male donor with early-stage non-small cell lung cancer. This CDR3 reads CAGSPWTLSREGTQYF. In nucleotides, the CDR3 is TGTGCCGGCAGCCCCTGGACCTTAAGCCGCGAAGGGACCCAGTACTTC. The whole variable domain, remainder taken from reference TRBV11-2 and TRBJ2-5, is EAGVAQSPRYKIIEKRQSVAFWCNPISGHATLYWYQQILGQGPKLLIQFQNNGVVDDSQLPKDRFSAERLKGVDSTLKIQPAKLEDSAVYLCAGSPWTLSREGTQYFGPGTRLLVL.